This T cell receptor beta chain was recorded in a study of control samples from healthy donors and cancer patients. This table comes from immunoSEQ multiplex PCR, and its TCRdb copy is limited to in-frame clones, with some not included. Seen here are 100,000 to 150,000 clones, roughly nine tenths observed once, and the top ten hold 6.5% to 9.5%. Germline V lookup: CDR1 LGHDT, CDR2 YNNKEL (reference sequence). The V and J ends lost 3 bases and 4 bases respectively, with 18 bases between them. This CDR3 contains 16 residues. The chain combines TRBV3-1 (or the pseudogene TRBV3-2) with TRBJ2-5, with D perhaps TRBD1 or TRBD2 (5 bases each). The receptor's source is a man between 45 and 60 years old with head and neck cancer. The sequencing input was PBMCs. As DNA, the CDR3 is TGTGCCAGCAGCCATGAAGAAACCGGGACCGGAGAGACCCAGTACTTC. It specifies CASSHEETGTGETQYF.